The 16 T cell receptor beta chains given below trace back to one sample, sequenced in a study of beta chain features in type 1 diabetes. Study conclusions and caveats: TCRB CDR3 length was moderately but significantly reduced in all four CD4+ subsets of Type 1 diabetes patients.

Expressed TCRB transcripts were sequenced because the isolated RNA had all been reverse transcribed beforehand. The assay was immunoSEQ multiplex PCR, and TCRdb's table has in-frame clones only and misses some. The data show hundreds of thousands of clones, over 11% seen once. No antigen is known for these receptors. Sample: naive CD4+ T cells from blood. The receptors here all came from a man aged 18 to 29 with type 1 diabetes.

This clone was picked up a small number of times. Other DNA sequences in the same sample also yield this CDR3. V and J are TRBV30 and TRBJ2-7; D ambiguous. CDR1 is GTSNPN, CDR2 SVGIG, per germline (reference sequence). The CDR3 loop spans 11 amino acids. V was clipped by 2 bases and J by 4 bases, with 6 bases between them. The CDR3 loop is CAWSPRYEQYF. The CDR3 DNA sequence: TGTGCCTGGAGTCCCAGATACGAGCAGTACTTC.

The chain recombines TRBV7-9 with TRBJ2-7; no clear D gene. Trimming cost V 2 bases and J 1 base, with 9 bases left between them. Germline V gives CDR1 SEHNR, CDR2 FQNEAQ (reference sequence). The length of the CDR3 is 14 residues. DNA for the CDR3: TGTGCCAGCAGCTTACAGTCCATTTCCTACGAGCAGTACTTC. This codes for CASSLQSISYEQYF.

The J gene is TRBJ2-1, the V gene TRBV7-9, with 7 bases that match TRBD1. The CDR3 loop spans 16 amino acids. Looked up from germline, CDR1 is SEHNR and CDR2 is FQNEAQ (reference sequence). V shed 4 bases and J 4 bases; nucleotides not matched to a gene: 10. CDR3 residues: CASSSNRGKEYNEQFF. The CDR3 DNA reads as TGTGCCAGCAGCTCCAACAGGGGTAAGGAATACAATGAGCAGTTCTTC.

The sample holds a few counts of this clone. The DNA for the CDR3 is TGTGCCAGCTCACTGACGTTGGAGAGCTCCTATGGCTACACCTTC. It is translated as CASSLTLESSYGYTF. The J gene is TRBJ1-2, the V gene TRBV18; D unresolved. Trimming removed 4 bases at V and 4 bases at J, with 16 bases between. This CDR3 is built from 15 residues. Germline CDR1 reads KGHSH; CDR2 reads LQKENI. Complete variable domain (other parts from reference TRBV18 and TRBJ1-2): NAGVMQNPRHLVRRRGQEARLRCSPMKGHSHVYWYRQLPEEGLKFMVYLQKENIIDESGMPKERFSAEFPKEGPSILRIQQVVRGDSAAYFCASSLTLESSYGYTFGSGTRLTVV.

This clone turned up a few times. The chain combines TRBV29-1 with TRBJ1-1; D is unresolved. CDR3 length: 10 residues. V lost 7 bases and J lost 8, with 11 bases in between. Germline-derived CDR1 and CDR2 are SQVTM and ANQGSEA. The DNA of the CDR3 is TGCAGCGGGCGAGCGGCCGAAGCTTTCTTT. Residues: CSGRAAEAFF.

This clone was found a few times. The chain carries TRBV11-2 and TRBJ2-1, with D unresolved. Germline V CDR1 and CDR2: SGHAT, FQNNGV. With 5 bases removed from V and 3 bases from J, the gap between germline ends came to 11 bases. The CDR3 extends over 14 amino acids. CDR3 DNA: TGTGCCAGCAGCCCCGGAGCTGTCTACAATGAGCAGTTCTTC. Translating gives CASSPGAVYNEQFF.

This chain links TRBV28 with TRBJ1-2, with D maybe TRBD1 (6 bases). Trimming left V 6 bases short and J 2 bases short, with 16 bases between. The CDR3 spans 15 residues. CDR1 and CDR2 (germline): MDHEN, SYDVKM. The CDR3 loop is CASRSQGRGNYGYTF. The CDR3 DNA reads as TGTGCCAGCAGATCACAGGGAAGGGGGAACTATGGCTACACCTTC.

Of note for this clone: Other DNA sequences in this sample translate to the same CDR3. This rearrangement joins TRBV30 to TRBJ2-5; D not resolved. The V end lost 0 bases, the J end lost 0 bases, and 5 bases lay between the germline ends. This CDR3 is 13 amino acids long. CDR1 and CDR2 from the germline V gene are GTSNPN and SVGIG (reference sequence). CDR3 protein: CAWSVPNQETQYF. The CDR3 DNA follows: TGTGCCTGGAGTGTCCCAAACCAAGAGACCCAGTACTTC.

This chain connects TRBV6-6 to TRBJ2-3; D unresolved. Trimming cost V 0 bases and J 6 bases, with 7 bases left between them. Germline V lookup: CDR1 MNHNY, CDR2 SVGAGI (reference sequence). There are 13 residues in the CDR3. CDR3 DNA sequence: TGTGCCAGCAGTTACTCGTTTACCGATACGCAGTATTTT. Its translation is CASSYSFTDTQYF.

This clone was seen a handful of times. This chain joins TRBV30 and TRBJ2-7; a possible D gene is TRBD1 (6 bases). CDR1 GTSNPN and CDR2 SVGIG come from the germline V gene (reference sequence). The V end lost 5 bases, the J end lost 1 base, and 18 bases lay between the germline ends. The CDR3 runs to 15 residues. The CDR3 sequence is CAWSTAGAISYEQYF. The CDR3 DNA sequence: TGTGCCTGGTCCACCGCAGGGGCAATATCCTACGAGCAGTACTTC.

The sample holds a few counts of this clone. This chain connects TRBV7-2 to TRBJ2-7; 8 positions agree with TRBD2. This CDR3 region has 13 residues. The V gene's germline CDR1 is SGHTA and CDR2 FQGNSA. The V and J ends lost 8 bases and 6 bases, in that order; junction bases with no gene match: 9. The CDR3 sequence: CASGRGGRGEQYF. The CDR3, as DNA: TGTGCCAGCGGCCGCGGGGGGCGGGGCGAGCAGTACTTC.

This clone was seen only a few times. The CDR3 spells CASSFQRAQETQYF. CDR3 in DNA: TGTGCCAGCAGCTTTCAGCGGGCCCAAGAGACCCAGTACTTC. V is TRBV7-2 and J is TRBJ2-5; possibly TRBD2 for D (6 bases). V was shortened by 3 bases and J by 1 base, with 9 bases between the two germline ends. This CDR3 has 14 amino acids. Germline CDR1 and CDR2: SGHTA and FQGNSA.

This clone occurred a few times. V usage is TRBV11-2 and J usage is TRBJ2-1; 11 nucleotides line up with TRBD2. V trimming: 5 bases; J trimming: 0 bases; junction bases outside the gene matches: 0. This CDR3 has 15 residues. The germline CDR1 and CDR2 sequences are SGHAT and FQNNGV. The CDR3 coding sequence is TGTGCCAGCAGCGGACTAGCGGGCTCCTACAATGAGCAGTTCTTC. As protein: CASSGLAGSYNEQFF.

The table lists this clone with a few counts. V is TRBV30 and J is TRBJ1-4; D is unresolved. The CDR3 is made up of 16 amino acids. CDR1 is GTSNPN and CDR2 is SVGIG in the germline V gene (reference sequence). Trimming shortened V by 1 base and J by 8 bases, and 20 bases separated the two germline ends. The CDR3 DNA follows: TGTGCCTGGAGTGACACCACCAATTCCCAGGTGGAAAAACTGTTTTTT. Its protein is CAWSDTTNSQVEKLFF.

CDR3 DNA: TGTGCCAGCAGCCTGGGACTACCTCGAAGTGGCGAGCAGTACTTC. Encoded protein: CASSLGLPRSGEQYF. The chain joins TRBV9 to TRBJ2-7; 7 positions match TRBD2. After removal of 4 bases from V and 6 bases from J, the junction contained 13 bases not matched to a gene. This CDR3 contains 15 residues. Germline CDR1 reads SGDLS; CDR2 reads YYNGEE.

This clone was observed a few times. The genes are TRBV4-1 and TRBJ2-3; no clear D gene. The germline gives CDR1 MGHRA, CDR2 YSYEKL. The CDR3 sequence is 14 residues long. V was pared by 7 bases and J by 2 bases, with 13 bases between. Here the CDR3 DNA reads TGCGCCAGCAAAATCGTGGGGAACACAGATACGCAGTATTTT. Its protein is CASKIVGNTDTQYF.